This TCR beta chain was observed in a study of blood T cell repertoires in COVID-19. Overall study context: Some COVID-19 samples were acute and others convalescent; all came from the United States, Italy and Spain.

Seattle cases were enrolled at active infection and followed longitudinally. Source study methods: Estimated nucleated cell counts came from reference gene primer amplification. Method: immunoSEQ multiplex PCR; TCRdb's copy keeps in-frame clones and lacks some. That table is the source of V, J and clone size, and D and trimming were worked out from the DNA. The sample lists about 210,000 clones; around 86% were seen once. This clonotype was sampled from a woman in her seventies with COVID-19, enrolled during active disease. What was sequenced was peripheral blood.

The CDR3, as DNA: TGTGCCAGTCGGGAGTCGGGTGAGCAGTTCTTC. The encoded protein is CASRESGEQFF. The chain has TRBV6-5 and TRBJ2-1; tentatively, D is TRBD2 (6 bases). The germline CDR1 and CDR2 sequences are MNHEY and SVGAGI. The CDR3 is 11 residues long. Trimming took 9 bases from V and 9 from J, leaving 12 bases between them.